These 8 T cell receptor beta chains came from one sample sequenced in a study of vaccination and CD4 T cells after COVID-19. These receptors' targets are unknown. Cultured CD4+ T-cell DNA underwent Oncomine TCR Beta short-read sequencing. Each CDR3 protein gets one entry after TCRdb re-called the PCR reads with MiXCR. Found here are roughly 2,800 distinct CDR3 sequences, about 34% of them singletons; the top ten hold 35% to 55%. Treatment denoted: approximately 10-day PBMC culture with coronavirus spike peptide pools or control peptides (ViraFEST assay). The specimen was CD4+ T cells from blood, cultured in vitro. Receptors originate from a human donor who had recovered from COVID-19.

The CDR3 reads CASRSTGNTEAFF. In DNA form, the CDR3 reads TGTGCCAGCAGGTCGACAGGGAACACTGAAGCTTTCTTT. The rearrangement uses TRBV6-1 and TRBJ1-1; maybe TRBD1 (6 bases). The ends were cut back, 6 bases at V and 1 base at J, with 9 bases in the middle. The CDR3 has 13 residues. Germline assignment: CDR1 MNHNS and CDR2 SASEGT.

This clonotype was detected only a few times. DNA for the CDR3: TGTGCCAGCAGCAAAGTAGATGGGATGGTCTCCTACGAGCAGTACTTC. Translated, it gives CASSKVDGMVSYEQYF. The chain recombines TRBV21-1 with TRBJ2-7. TRBV21-1 is given as a pseudogene. The CDR3 spans 16 residues.

The gene calls are TRBV7-2 and TRBJ2-5, with D uncertain. CDR3 length equals 12 residues. With 2 bases removed from V and 4 bases from J, the gap between germline ends came to 5 bases. Germline lookup yields CDR1 SGHTA and CDR2 FQGNSA. CDR3 loop: CASSLSPETQYF. The CDR3 DNA follows: TGTGCCAGCAGCTTATCCCCAGAGACCCAGTACTTC.

This clonotype is large. The chain combines TRBV30 with TRBJ2-5; a possible D gene is TRBD2 (6 bases). This CDR3 contains 14 residues. Germline lookup yields CDR1 GTSNPN and CDR2 SVGIG (reference sequence). Trimming pared 1 base from V and 3 bases from J, leaving 12 bases between. This CDR3 reads CAWSEAGQEETQYF. CDR3 nucleotides: TGTGCCTGGAGTGAGGCGGGGCAGGAAGAGACCCAGTACTTC. The whole variable domain, remainder taken from reference TRBV30 and TRBJ2-5, is SQTIHQWPATLVQPVGSPLSLECTVEGTSNPNLYWYRQAAGRGLQLLFYSVGIGQISSEVPQNLSASRPQDRQFILSSKKLLLSDSGFYLCAWSEAGQEETQYFGPGTRLLVL.

V and J are TRBV3-1 and TRBJ2-1, with TRBD2 matching over 14 bases. V lost 4 bases and J lost 7; bases outside the gene matches: 12. Germline-derived CDR1 and CDR2 are LGHDT and YNNKEL (reference sequence). The CDR3 length is 18 residues. CDR3 in DNA: TGTGCCAGCAGCCCCGTGCCGGGACTAGCGGGGGCGGGGAATGAGCAGTTCTTC. Its protein is CASSPVPGLAGAGNEQFF.

This clonotype occurred once. The rearrangement joins TRBV7-2 to TRBJ2-5, with a weak D call TRBD2 (6 bases). Trimming removed 1 base at V and 5 bases at J, with 17 bases between. This CDR3 spans 16 amino acids. Germline V lookup: CDR1 SGHTA, CDR2 FQGNSA. CDR3 sequence reads: CASSLVAGGGGETQYF. The CDR3 nucleotides read TGTGCCAGCAGCTTAGTAGCCGGGGGAGGCGGGGAGACCCAGTACTTC.

The chain links TRBV23-1 to TRBJ2-7; D remains ambiguous. TRBV23-1 is an open reading frame, and its role is uncertain. CDR3 size: 16 residues. V lost 3 bases and J lost 1, with 16 bases in between. Here the CDR3 DNA reads TGCGCCAGCAGTCACCCGGCGTTCTCCCTATCCTACGAGCAGTACTTC. It encodes CASSHPAFSLSYEQYF.

CDR3 protein: CSALTGGMREQYF. The CDR3 coding sequence is TGCAGTGCTCTGACAGGGGGAATGCGCGAGCAGTACTTC. The chain couples TRBV20-1 to TRBJ2-7, with 9 bases fitting TRBD1. The germline V gene encodes CDR1 DFQATT and CDR2 SNEGSKA (reference sequence). The CDR3 loop spans 13 amino acids. V trimming: 5 bases; J trimming: 6 bases; junction bases outside the gene matches: 8.